Below are 7 T cell receptor beta chains sequenced from a single sample in a study of radiotherapy plus CTLA-4 blockade in lung cancer (dated by TCRdb to between 2017 and 2018). The library was made by the immunoSEQ multiplex PCR assay. Held by TCRdb, this immuneACCESS table contains in-frame sequences only and omits some clones. Under half of the omission traces to an unresolved V gene where checked; the cause of the rest is unknown. The sample yields tens of thousands of clones; 75% to 90% were counted once. 20% to 25% of the sample is in the top ten clones. The material was peripheral blood, obtained from a patient treated with radiotherapy plus ipilimumab. These receptor sequences come from a human donor with non-small cell lung cancer that progressed on radiotherapy plus ipilimumab.

The chain joins TRBV4-2 to TRBJ2-1, with TRBD2 matching over 12 bases. Germline CDR1 is LGHNA and CDR2 is YNFKEQ. This CDR3 has 17 residues. The J segment lost 8 bases and the V segment lost 1 base, leaving 9 bases of the junction unmatched. CDR3 coding DNA: TGTGCCAGCAGCCAAGGGTTACTAGCGGGGGGACCCGATGAGCAGTTCTTC. It translates to CASSQGLLAGGPDEQFF.

This rearrangement joins TRBV9 to TRBJ1-2, with D maybe TRBD1 (5 bases). V shed 0 bases and J shed 6 bases, with 12 bases lying between them. The CDR3 contains 14 residues. Germline V gene sequence: CDR1 SGDLS, CDR2 YYNGEE. The CDR3 nucleotides read TGTGCCAGCAGCGTAGTTGGGGCGCAGGATGGCTACACCTTC. It is translated as CASSVVGAQDGYTF.

V is TRBV10-3 and J is TRBJ2-2, with 8 positions matching TRBD2. CDR1 ENHRY and CDR2 SYGVKD come from the germline V gene. This CDR3 is built from 13 residues. The ends lost 10 bases at V and 3 bases at J; junction bases unmatched: 4. The DNA for the CDR3 is TGTGCCACCGGGGGGGGGTACACCGGGGAGCTGTTTTTT. It codes for CATGGGYTGELFF.

This chain joins TRBV27 and TRBJ2-1; possibly TRBD2 for D (7 bases). The V gene lost 6 bases and the J gene lost 4 bases, with 22 bases spanning the gap. Germline V gene sequence: CDR1 MNHEY, CDR2 SMNVEV (reference sequence). The CDR3 totals 17 residues. CDR3 in amino acids: CASRAYRGRGPYNEQFF. CDR3 nucleotides: TGTGCCAGCAGAGCGTACCGTGGGCGGGGGCCTTACAATGAGCAGTTCTTC.

The chain combines TRBV13 with TRBJ1-1; D is undetermined. V lost 2 bases and J lost 1, with 8 bases in between. CDR1 and CDR2 from the germline V gene are PRHDT and FYEKMQ (reference sequence). The CDR3 length is 14 residues. Here the CDR3 DNA reads TGTGCCAGCAGCTTACGACCAGGGAACACTGAAGCTTTCTTT. Its translation: CASSLRPGNTEAFF.

This clone was picked up one time. This chain joins TRBV19 and TRBJ2-1, with D unclear. Trimming pared 0 bases from V and 3 bases from J, leaving 12 bases between. Germline lookup yields CDR1 LNHDA and CDR2 SQIVND (reference sequence). The CDR3 sequence is 16 residues long. CDR3 region: CASSIDPVTVYNEQFF. Written as DNA, the CDR3 is TGTGCCAGTAGTATAGATCCGGTTACAGTCTACAATGAGCAGTTCTTC.

The chain joins TRBV19 to TRBJ2-1; TRBD2 aligns across 8 bases. From germline, CDR1 is LNHDA and CDR2 SQIVND (reference sequence). With V trimmed by 6 bases and J by 3 bases, 10 bases remained unmatched. The CDR3 totals 16 residues. In DNA form, the CDR3 reads TGTGCCAGTAGACCGGTCGCTAGCGGGTACTACAATGAGCAGTTCTTC. Amino acids: CASRPVASGYYNEQFF.